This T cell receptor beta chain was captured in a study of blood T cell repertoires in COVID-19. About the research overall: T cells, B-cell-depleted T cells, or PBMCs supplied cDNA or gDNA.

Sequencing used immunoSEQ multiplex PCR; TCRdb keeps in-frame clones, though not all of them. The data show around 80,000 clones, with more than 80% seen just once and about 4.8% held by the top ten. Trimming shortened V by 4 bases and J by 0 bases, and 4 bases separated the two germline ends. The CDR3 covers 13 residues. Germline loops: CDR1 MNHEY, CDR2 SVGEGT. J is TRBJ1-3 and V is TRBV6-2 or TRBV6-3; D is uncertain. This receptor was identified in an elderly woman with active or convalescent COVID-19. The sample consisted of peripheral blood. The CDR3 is CASSFYSGNTIYF. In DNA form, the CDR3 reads TGTGCCAGCAGTTTTTACTCTGGAAACACCATATATTTT.